Shown below are 16 T cell receptor beta chains from a single sample sequenced in a study of CD4 T cells in relation to SARS-CoV-2 and coronaviruses. Antigens of these TCRs are unknown. Produced via immunoSEQ multiplex PCR; TCRdb's table is partial and in-frame only. Found here are around 25,000 clones, under 80% of them singletons; the top ten hold under 11%. Before the COVID-19 pandemic, during about 2011-2018, CD4+ T cells were taken from unexposed donors. Isolation of CD4+ T cells took place after approximately 11 days in culture. The specimen was CD4+ T cells from PBMCs, cultured in vitro. Source of these receptors: a human donor in good health.

This clone was counted once. The rearrangement uses TRBV5-1 and TRBJ2-7, with D hard to call. The CDR3 is 15 amino acids. CDR1 is SGHRS and CDR2 is YFSETQ in the germline V gene. V was clipped by 0 bases and J by 4 bases, with 14 bases between them. CDR3: CASSLGLGSMYEQYF. CDR3 sequence (DNA): TGCGCCAGCAGCTTGGGATTAGGTTCTATGTACGAGCAGTACTTC.

The CDR3 DNA follows: TGTGCCAGTAGTATTCTTAGTGGGAGCGAAAAACTGTTTTTT. As protein: CASSILSGSEKLFF. The chain couples TRBV19 to TRBJ1-4, with D uncertain. Between the trimmed V and J ends, which lost 3 bases and 8 bases, there was a span of 13 bases. This CDR3 is 14 amino acids long. The germline CDR1 and CDR2 sequences are LNHDA and SQIVND (reference sequence).

The genes are TRBV7-2 and TRBJ2-3; TRBD2 agrees at 8 bases. Germline-derived CDR1 and CDR2 are SGHTA and FQGNSA. With 5 bases clipped from V and 0 bases from J, the junction kept 7 bases outside the gene matches. The CDR3 is 16 amino acids. As DNA, the CDR3 is TGTGCCAGCAGCCCGCGGGTAGCGGGGAGCACAGATACGCAGTATTTT. Amino acids: CASSPRVAGSTDTQYF.

This chain uses TRBV11-2 with TRBJ2-7, with D tentatively TRBD1 or TRBD2 (5 bases each). V lost 4 bases, J lost 6 bases, and 13 bases lay in between. The V gene's germline CDR1 is SGHAT and CDR2 FQNNGV. The CDR3 spans 13 residues. The CDR3 nucleotides read TGTGCCAGCAGCTCGGGTCACGGGGCCGAGCAGTACTTC. This sequence encodes CASSSGHGAEQYF.

V usage is TRBV5-1 and J usage is TRBJ2-7; 8 bases align to TRBD1. Losses at the gene ends were 3 bases for V and 3 bases for J; bases not matched to a gene: 2. The germline V gene encodes CDR1 SGHRS and CDR2 YFSETQ. This CDR3 is built from 13 residues. The CDR3 protein is CASSSDRVYEQYF. The CDR3 coding sequence is TGCGCCAGCAGCTCGGACAGGGTCTACGAGCAGTACTTC.

The chain has TRBV11-2 and TRBJ1-4; D is uncertain. Trimming left V 5 bases short and J 5 bases short, with 12 bases between. Germline V gives CDR1 SGHAT, CDR2 FQNNGV. The CDR3 has 14 residues. Here the CDR3 DNA reads TGTGCCAGCAGCCCGCCGGTGACGAATGAAAAACTGTTTTTT. Its protein is CASSPPVTNEKLFF.

CDR3 amino acids: CASTLRNSRGEQFF. CDR3 coding DNA: TGTGCCAGCACCCTTCGGAACAGCAGGGGTGAGCAGTTCTTC. The V and J genes are TRBV27 and TRBJ2-1; possible D gene TRBD1, 6 bases. The CDR3 consists of 14 residues. Germline CDR1 is MNHEY and CDR2 is SMNVEV (reference sequence). V lost 7 bases to trimming and J lost 9 bases, with 19 bases between them.

The rearrangement uses TRBV19 and TRBJ2-3; no definite D call. V lost 1 base and J 11 bases, leaving 13 bases between the germline ends. Germline CDR1 is LNHDA and CDR2 is SQIVND (reference sequence). The CDR3 is 13 amino acids. The CDR3 sequence: CASSIVPPQQQYF. CDR3 DNA sequence: TGTGCCAGTAGTATAGTCCCCCCCCAGCAGCAGTATTTT.

There are a few counts of this clone. This chain links TRBV19 with TRBJ2-1; 7 bases agree with TRBD1. Germline V gene lookup returns CDR1 LNHDA and CDR2 SQIVND (reference sequence). This CDR3 is built from 12 residues. V shed 4 bases, J shed 6 bases, and the junction held 0 bases outside the gene matches. In nucleotides, the CDR3 is TGTGCCAGTAGTACAGGGGGCAATGAGCAGTTCTTC. Translated: CASSTGGNEQFF.

This clone was recorded only once. The J gene is TRBJ2-3, the V gene TRBV7-2; D might be TRBD1 (5 bases). The CDR3 consists of 15 residues. V lost 5 bases and J lost 0, with 12 bases in between. Germline CDR1 reads SGHTA; CDR2 reads FQGNSA. The CDR3 DNA reads TGTGCCAGCAGCCGCAGGGTCTTCAGCACAGATACGCAGTATTTT. As protein: CASSRRVFSTDTQYF.

The chain uses TRBV4-2 and TRBJ2-1, with 15 bases identical to TRBD2. The CDR3 is 18 amino acids. Losses at the gene ends were 4 bases for V and 0 bases for J; bases not matched to a gene: 4. Germline V CDR1 and CDR2: LGHNA, YNFKEQ. The CDR3 spells CASSLGTSGRSSYNEQFF. DNA of the CDR3: TGTGCCAGCAGCCTCGGGACTAGCGGGAGGAGCTCCTACAATGAGCAGTTCTTC.

This clone is categorized as medium-sized. This chain uses TRBV4-1 with TRBJ2-7; 9 bases map to TRBD1. The CDR3 spans 16 residues. Germline-derived CDR1 and CDR2 are MGHRA and YSYEKL. V gave up 1 base and J gave up 2 bases; unmatched junction bases: 6. This CDR3 reads CASSQGPGQGTYEQYF. As DNA, the CDR3 is TGCGCCAGCAGCCAAGGACCGGGACAGGGAACCTACGAGCAGTACTTC.

With regard to this clone: One junction end disagrees with the germline gene, perhaps due to a read error. The chain carries TRBV2 and TRBJ2-2; TRBD1 might be the D (6 bases). Germline assignment: CDR1 SNHLY and CDR2 FYNNEI. The CDR3 runs to 15 residues. The CDR3 DNA reads as TGTGCCAGCAGTGCGGCAGGGGCGAAAACCGGGGAGCTGTTTTTT. Amino acid sequence: CASSAAGAKTGELFF. Complete variable domain (other parts from reference TRBV2 and TRBJ2-2): EPEVTQTPSHQVTQMGQEVILRCVPISNHLYFYWYRQILGQKVEFLVSFYNNEISEKSEIFDDQFSVERPDGSNFTLKIRSTKLEDSAMYFCASSAAGAKTGELFFGEGSRLTVL.

The V call is TRBV6-5, the J call TRBJ1-2; D is undetermined. The CDR3 is 13 amino acids. The V gene's germline CDR1 is MNHEY and CDR2 SVGAGI. V was cut by 8 bases and J by 5 bases, with 15 bases left in between. The chain's CDR3 is CASGLLSYYGYTF. In DNA form, the CDR3 reads TGTGCCAGCGGACTACTGTCCTATTATGGCTACACCTTC.

The V and J genes are TRBV9 and TRBJ2-1; 9 nucleotides match TRBD2. Per germline, CDR1 SGDLS and CDR2 YYNGEE. The CDR3 has 16 amino acids. Trimming removed 4 bases from V and 3 bases from J; junction bases left unmatched: 8. This CDR3 reads CASSPTAGGLYNEQFF. In DNA, the CDR3 is TGTGCCAGCAGCCCGACAGCGGGAGGTCTCTACAATGAGCAGTTCTTC.

CDR3 sequence: CASRASGPGELFF. DNA of the CDR3: TGTGCCAGTAGGGCTAGCGGGCCCGGGGAGCTGTTTTTT. The V call is TRBV19, the J call TRBJ2-2; TRBD2 aligns across 8 bases. The CDR3 is made up of 13 amino acids. CDR1 and CDR2 (germline): LNHDA, SQIVND (reference sequence). Trimming took 6 bases from V and 6 from J; bases not matched to a gene: 3.